The rows below give T cell receptor beta chains drawn from one sample of a study of blood T cells in healthy people across ages. TCRdb reprocessed the 5' RACE reads via MiXCR and lists one record per CDR3 protein. Of 950,000 to 1,200,000 distinct CDR3 sequences detected, around two fifths appear once; the ten largest clones hold under 15%. The sequenced material came from blood. The receptors derive from a man in his late teens or twenties in good health. Each CDR3 is given with its conserved first and last residue. The order of the fields is clone size, D gene, J gene, CDR3 length, V gene, CDR3 DNA, CDR3 protein. The D gene is left open where the match is weak. The size field is filled for only some rows; it gives once, few, many or a size class.

abundance: few; d_gene: -; j_gene: TRBJ1-4; len: 15; v_gene: TRBV15; CDR3nt: TGTGCCACCAGCAGAGAGTCAGGGTTGGTTGAAAAACTGTTTTTT; CDR3aa: CATSRESGLVEKLFF
abundance: -; d_gene: TRBD1; j_gene: TRBJ2-7; len: 15; v_gene: TRBV6-1; CDR3nt: TGTGCCAGCAGTGAATTCACAGGGGCGTACTACGAGCAGTACTTC; CDR3aa: CASSEFTGAYYEQYF
abundance: -; d_gene: -; j_gene: TRBJ1-2; len: 13; v_gene: TRBV7-2; CDR3nt: TGTGCCAGCAGCTTCCCAGCTAACTATGGCTACACCTTC; CDR3aa: CASSFPANYGYTF
abundance: few; d_gene: -; j_gene: TRBJ1-5; len: 14; v_gene: TRBV19; CDR3nt: TGTGCCAGTAGTATGGGTTTTTACGATCAGCCCCAGCATTTT; CDR3aa: CASSMGFYDQPQHF
abundance: -; d_gene: -; j_gene: TRBJ1-3; len: 16; v_gene: TRBV15; CDR3nt: TGTGCCACCAGCAGAGATTCGGAGGATCACGGAAACACCATATATTTT; CDR3aa: CATSRDSEDHGNTIYF
abundance: few; d_gene: TRBD1; j_gene: TRBJ2-2; len: 15; v_gene: TRBV2; CDR3nt: TGTGCCAGCAGCAAGGGGACAGGGAACACCGGGGAGCTGTTTTTT; CDR3aa: CASSKGTGNTGELFF
abundance: few; d_gene: -; j_gene: TRBJ2-3; len: 14; v_gene: TRBV5-1; CDR3nt: TGCGCCAGCAGCGCGAGGTGGGATGCAGATACGCAGTATTTT; CDR3aa: CASSARWDADTQYF
abundance: once; d_gene: TRBD1; j_gene: TRBJ2-7; len: 22; v_gene: TRBV6-1; CDR3nt: TGTGCCAGCAGTGTTCAAATTAAGCCACTTTCAAAACTCGGGGACAGGGGCTACGAGCAGTACTTC; CDR3aa: CASSVQIKPLSKLGDRGYEQYF
abundance: few; d_gene: TRBD1; j_gene: TRBJ1-1; len: 14; v_gene: TRBV6-5; CDR3nt: TGTGCCAGCAGCACAAATCCCAGGGGGCTAGGGGCTTTCTTT; CDR3aa: CASSTNPRGLGAFF
abundance: -; d_gene: TRBD2; j_gene: TRBJ2-1; len: 18; v_gene: TRBV11-3; CDR3nt: TGTTCCAGCAGCACAGGGACTAGCGGGGGCGACTCCTACAATGAGCAGTTCTTC; CDR3aa: CSSSTGTSGGDSYNEQFF
abundance: -; d_gene: -; j_gene: TRBJ2-1; len: 12; v_gene: TRBV7-2; CDR3nt: TGTGCCAGCGAAATTGGGGGGCGTGAGCAGTTCTTC; CDR3aa: CASEIGGREQFF
abundance: -; d_gene: -; j_gene: TRBJ2-7; len: 13; v_gene: TRBV3-1; CDR3nt: TGTGCCAGCAGGTCCTGGGGGAATCGCGAGCAGTACTTC; CDR3aa: CASRSWGNREQYF
abundance: -; d_gene: TRBD2; j_gene: TRBJ2-7; len: 14; v_gene: TRBV29-1; CDR3nt: TGCAGCGTCGGACTAGCGGACTCCTACAATGAGCAGTACTTC; CDR3aa: CSVGLADSYNEQYF
abundance: -; d_gene: TRBD1; j_gene: TRBJ2-7; len: 13; v_gene: TRBV7-8; CDR3nt: TGTGCCAGCAGACTGGGACAGGGGGGTGAGCAGTACTTC; CDR3aa: CASRLGQGGEQYF
abundance: -; d_gene: TRBD2; j_gene: TRBJ2-1; len: 16; v_gene: TRBV20-1; CDR3nt: TGCAGTGCTTCTAGCGGGGGCCCAGGGTTAAACAATGAGCAGTTCTTC; CDR3aa: CSASSGGPGLNNEQFF
abundance: -; d_gene: -; j_gene: TRBJ1-2; len: 13; v_gene: TRBV2; CDR3nt: TGTGCCAGCAGTATCAGAGCTAACTATGGCTACACCTTC; CDR3aa: CASSIRANYGYTF
abundance: few; d_gene: -; j_gene: TRBJ1-1; len: 15; v_gene: TRBV5-1; CDR3nt: TGCGCCAGCAGCTGGAACAGCGAACTGAACACTGAAGCTTTCTTT; CDR3aa: CASSWNSELNTEAFF
abundance: -; d_gene: -; j_gene: TRBJ2-1; len: 16; v_gene: TRBV7-2; CDR3nt: TGTGCCAGCAGTAGGCAAGGGACTCGCCCGGGGAATGAGCAGTTCTTC; CDR3aa: CASSRQGTRPGNEQFF